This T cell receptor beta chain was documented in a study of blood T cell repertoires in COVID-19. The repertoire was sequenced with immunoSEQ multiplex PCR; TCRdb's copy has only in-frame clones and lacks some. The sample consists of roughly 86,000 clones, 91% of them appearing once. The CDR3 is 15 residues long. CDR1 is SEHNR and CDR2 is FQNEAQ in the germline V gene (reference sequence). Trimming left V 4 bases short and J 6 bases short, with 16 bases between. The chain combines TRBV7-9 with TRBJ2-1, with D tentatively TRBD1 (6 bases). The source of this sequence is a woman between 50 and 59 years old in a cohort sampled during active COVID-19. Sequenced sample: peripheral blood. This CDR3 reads CASSSDRSLPNEQFF. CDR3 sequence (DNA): TGTGCCAGCAGCTCCGACAGGTCCCTTCCCAATGAGCAGTTCTTC.